A selection of T cell receptor beta chains follows, all from one sample in a study of regulatory T cells in long-lasting Graves disease. TCRdb used MiXCR to reprocess the multiplex PCR reads, holding one entry per CDR3 protein. The sample has some 350,000 distinct CDR3 sequences, 15% to 20% seen once. The sample was also reused in another study, on T cells in Graves' hyperthyroidism and ophthalmopathy.

The sequenced sample was peripheral blood mononuclear cells (PBMCs), obtained at new diagnosis, from a patient treated with antithyroid drugs. The source is a woman aged 18-35 years with Graves disease. The CDR3 runs from the conserved cysteine through the conserved F or W. The D gene is left open where the match is weak. Clone size is given for some rows only: seen once, a few or many times, or a class if the clone is expanded.

len	j_gene	v_gene	abundance	d_gene	CDR3aa	CDR3nt
15	TRBJ1-1	TRBV27	many	NA	CASSVRVGPNTEAFF	TGTGCCAGCAGTGTCCGTGTCGGGCCGAACACTGAAGCTTTCTTT
14	TRBJ2-7	TRBV10-1	NA	TRBD2	CASSEASGNREQYF	TGCGCCAGCAGTGAGGCCAGCGGGAATCGCGAGCAGTACTTC
16	TRBJ1-2	TRBV19	NA	NA	CASSLSGNPKNYGYTF	TGTGCCAGTAGCCTCAGCGGGAACCCCAAGAACTATGGCTACACCTTC
17	TRBJ2-7	TRBV4-1	NA	NA	CASSHTTGGSNFYEQYF	TGCGCCAGCAGCCACACGACGGGGGGCTCTAATTTCTACGAGCAGTACTTC
16	TRBJ2-7	TRBV28	many	NA	CASSINLKDTILAQYF	TGTGCCAGCAGCATAAACCTCAAGGACACCATTTTGGCGCAGTACTTC
15	TRBJ2-5	TRBV7-9	NA	TRBD1	CASSLVETGVETQYF	TGTGCCAGCAGCTTAGTTGAGACAGGGGTCGAGACCCAGTACTTC
15	TRBJ2-7	TRBV28	many	TRBD2	CASSGSAGGSYEQYF	TGTGCCAGCAGTGGGTCAGCGGGAGGCTCCTACGAGCAGTACTTC
15	TRBJ2-1	TRBV6-1	once	TRBD2	CASGDSGRAYNEQFF	TGTGCCAGCGGGGATAGCGGGCGGGCCTACAATGAGCAGTTCTTC
13	TRBJ2-7	TRBV10-2	few	NA	CASISPDAYEQYF	TGCGCCAGTATAAGTCCTGATGCCTACGAGCAGTACTTC
14	TRBJ2-7	TRBV6-1	NA	TRBD2	CASKRTSGTREQYF	TGTGCCAGCAAAAGGACTAGCGGGACACGGGAGCAGTACTTC
13	TRBJ2-1	TRBV28	many	NA	CATRQSAGDEQFF	TGTGCGACCCGACAGTCAGCTGGGGATGAGCAGTTCTTC
13	TRBJ2-5	TRBV10-3	few	NA	CAIAPGAEETQYF	TGTGCCATCGCCCCCGGGGCCGAAGAGACCCAGTACTTC
13	TRBJ1-1	TRBV3-1	many	NA	CASSQDLRREAFF	TGTGCCAGCAGCCAAGATCTGAGGAGAGAAGCTTTCTTT
14	TRBJ2-1	TRBV29-1	many	TRBD1	CSVTDRAVYNEQFF	TGCAGCGTGACGGACAGGGCCGTATACAATGAGCAGTTCTTC
15	TRBJ2-2	TRBV28	many	TRBD2	CASSLPSGVPGELFF	TGTGCCAGCAGTTTACCCAGCGGGGTGCCCGGGGAGCTGTTTTTT
14	TRBJ1-1	TRBV7-9	NA	TRBD1	CASSPGTGFAEAFF	TGTGCCAGCAGCCCCGGGACAGGGTTCGCTGAAGCTTTCTTT
15	TRBJ1-4	TRBV9	NA	NA	CASSVGGGLNEKLFF	TGTGCCAGCAGCGTAGGCGGGGGACTGAATGAAAAACTGTTTTTT
19	TRBJ1-4	TRBV7-9	NA	NA	CASSRRQDLDQEMAEKLFF	TGTGCCAGCAGCCGCCGACAGGATTTGGACCAAGAAATGGCTGAAAAACTGTTTTTT
16	TRBJ2-5	TRBV25-1	few	TRBD1	CASSLGQGAPIETQYF	TGTGCCAGCTCCCTCGGACAGGGGGCCCCAATCGAGACCCAGTACTTC
15	TRBJ2-7	TRBV9	few	TRBD1	CASSAGQPRLSEQYF	TGTGCCAGCAGCGCGGGACAGCCACGGCTTTCCGAGCAGTACTTC
13	TRBJ1-1	TRBV7-9	NA	TRBD1	CASSQPGQVEAFF	TGTGCCAGCAGCCAACCGGGACAGGTCGAAGCTTTCTTT
14	TRBJ1-3	TRBV20-1	NA	NA	CSARDSGFGNTIYF	TGCAGTGCTAGAGATTCCGGGTTTGGAAACACCATATATTTT
14	TRBJ2-7	TRBV2	many	NA	CASSDFSLLYEQYF	TGTGCCAGCAGTGACTTTAGTCTATTATACGAGCAGTACTTC
15	TRBJ2-7	TRBV7-8	once	NA	CASSLGGTLSYEQYF	TGTGCCAGCAGCTTAGGCGGGACACTCTCCTACGAGCAGTACTTC
14	TRBJ1-6	TRBV7-3	few	TRBD1	CASSLAGGGSPLHF	TGTGCCAGCAGCTTGGCAGGGGGCGGTTCACCCCTCCACTTT
16	TRBJ1-2	TRBV14	few	TRBD1	CASNYSGQGPSYGYTF	TGTGCCAGCAACTATTCGGGACAGGGACCTTCCTATGGCTACACCTTC
16	TRBJ2-3	TRBV7-2	NA	NA	CASSPIVKLGTDTQYF	TGTGCCAGCAGCCCCATTGTTAAATTAGGCACAGATACGCAGTATTTT